The clone carrying this TCR beta chain was counted between two and nine times. The sample comes from a study of identical twins. TCRdb passed the 5' RACE reads through MiXCR, listing each CDR3 protein once. The sample gives roughly 770,000 distinct CDR3 sequences, 15% to 20% of which show up once; about 12% is in the top ten. The CDR3 length is 13 residues. V dropped 1 base and J dropped 2 bases, with 7 bases sitting between them. Per germline, CDR1 SGHRS and CDR2 YFSETQ. This sample also appeared in a second study, on T cells expressing NK-cell markers. That source reports: Sequencing of TCR beta repertoires drew on sorted CD3+CD56+NKG2C+, CD3+CD56+NKG2C- and CD3+CD56-NKG2C+ T cells. In about six donors, dominant CD3+CD56+NKG2C+ clonotypes ranked among the top 10 CD8+ clonotypes. Unclear, still, was the HCMV specificity of the expanded NKG2C+ T cell clones.

The rearrangement uses TRBV5-1 and TRBJ2-7; D uncertain. The sample consisted of PBMCs. This clonotype was sampled from a woman aged 18-30 years in good health. This chain's CDR3 is CASSLLGTYEQYF. The CDR3 bases are TGCGCCAGCAGCTTGTTGGGGACCTACGAGCAGTACTTC.